This entry concerns a single T cell receptor (beta chain). Other nucleotide sequences in the sample specify the same CDR3. cDNA synthesis used the whole RNA isolate, giving expressed TCRB sequences. TCRdb keeps only in-frame clones here, not all; method: immunoSEQ multiplex PCR. The repertoire holds hundreds of thousands of clones, about 14% seen once, with about 0.03% in the top ten. In total, each donor contributed a single heparinised blood draw that averaged about 120 mL. Cells sorted by CD45RO/CCR7/CD25/CD127/CD95/CD27 comprised CD4+ naive, central memory, regulatory and stem cell-like memory cells. This sample was taken from a study of beta chain features in type 1 diabetes. J was trimmed by 4 bases and V by 0 bases; bases with no gene match: 3. Germline CDR1 SGDLS, CDR2 YYNGEE. The CDR3 spans 14 residues.

The V gene is TRBV9, the J gene TRBJ2-7; 8 bases line up with TRBD2. The source material was naive CD4+ T cells from blood. This sequence originates from a woman aged 40 to 49 in good health. CDR3: CASSVASGGYEQYF. The CDR3, as DNA: TGTGCCAGCAGCGTAGCGAGCGGGGGATACGAGCAGTACTTC.